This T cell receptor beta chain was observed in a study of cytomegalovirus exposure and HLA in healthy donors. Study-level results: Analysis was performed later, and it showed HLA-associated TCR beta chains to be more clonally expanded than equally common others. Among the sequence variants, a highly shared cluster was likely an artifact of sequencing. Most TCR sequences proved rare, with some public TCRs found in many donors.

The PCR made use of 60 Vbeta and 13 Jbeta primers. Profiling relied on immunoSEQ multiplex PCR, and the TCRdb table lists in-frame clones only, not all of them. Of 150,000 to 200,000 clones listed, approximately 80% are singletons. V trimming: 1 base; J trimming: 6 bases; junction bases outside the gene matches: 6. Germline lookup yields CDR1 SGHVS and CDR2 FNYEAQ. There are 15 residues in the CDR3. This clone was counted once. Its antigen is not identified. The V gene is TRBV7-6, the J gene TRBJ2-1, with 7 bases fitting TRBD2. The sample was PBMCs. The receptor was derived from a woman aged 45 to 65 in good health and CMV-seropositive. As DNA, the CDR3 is TGTGCCAGCAGCTTAGACGGGGGGTATCTCAATGAGCAGTTCTTC. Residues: CASSLDGGYLNEQFF.